This T cell receptor (beta chain) was captured in a study of beta chain features in type 1 diabetes. All of the isolated RNA was reverse transcribed, so expressed TCRB transcripts were sequenced. Reads from naive, central memory and regulatory T cell samples averaged about 3.9 million. Sequencing was performed with immunoSEQ multiplex PCR; in TCRdb, only in-frame clones are kept and a portion is missing. The sample includes a few hundred thousand clones, roughly 20% of them seen just once. The sample holds a few counts of this clone. Its cognate antigen is unknown. Sorted populations all exceeded 95% purity. Findings of the study overall: Type 1 diabetes patients had moderately but significantly shorter TCRB CDR3s in all four CD4+ subsets.

This TCR derives from a woman aged 40 to 49 with type 1 diabetes. The sample comprised naive CD4+ T cells from blood.

In DNA form, the CDR3 reads TGTGCCAGCAGCCAAGGACAGGGACCACACTCTGAAGCTTTCTTT. Protein sequence: CASSQGQGPHSEAFF. The chain couples TRBV4-2 to TRBJ1-1; TRBD1 matches 7 bases. This CDR3 has 15 residues. The germline V gene has CDR1 LGHNA and CDR2 YNFKEQ. V shed 1 base, J shed 6 bases, and the junction held 8 bases outside the gene matches.